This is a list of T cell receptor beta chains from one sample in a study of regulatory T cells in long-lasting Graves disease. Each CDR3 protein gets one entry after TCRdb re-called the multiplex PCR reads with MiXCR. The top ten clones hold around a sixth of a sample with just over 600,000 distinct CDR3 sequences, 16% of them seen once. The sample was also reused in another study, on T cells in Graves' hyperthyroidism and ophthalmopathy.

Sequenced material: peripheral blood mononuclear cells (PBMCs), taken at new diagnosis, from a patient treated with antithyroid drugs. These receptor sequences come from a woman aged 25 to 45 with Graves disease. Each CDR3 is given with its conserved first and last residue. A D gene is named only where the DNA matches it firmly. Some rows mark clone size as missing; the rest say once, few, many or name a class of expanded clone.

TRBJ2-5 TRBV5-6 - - TGTGCCAGCAGCCCGGCCCGGGGCGGGTCCCAAGAGACCCAGTACTTC CASSPARGGSQETQYF
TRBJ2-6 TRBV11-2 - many TGTGCCAGCAGCCCCAAAGGGCTCATTTCTGGGGCCAACGTCCTGACTTTC CASSPKGLISGANVLTF
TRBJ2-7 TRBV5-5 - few TGTGCCAGCGGCCCCGGAGGGGGGACTGCGGTGGGGTACTTC CASGPGGGTAVGYF
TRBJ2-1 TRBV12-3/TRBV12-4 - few TGTGCCAGCAGTTTAAGTCAAGGGGTCTACAATGAGCAGTTCTTC CASSLSQGVYNEQFF
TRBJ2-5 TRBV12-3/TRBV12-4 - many TGTGCCAGCAGTCTCTACCCTACCGGGGACAAGAGAGAGACCCAGTACTTC CASSLYPTGDKRETQYF
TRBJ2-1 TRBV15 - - TGTGCCACCAGCAGAGACGGGGCGTCGAGCTCCTACAATGAGCAGTTCTTC CATSRDGASSSYNEQFF
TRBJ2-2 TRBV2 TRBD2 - TGTGCCAGCAGCGAAGGGACTAGTCTAGCCGGGGAGCTGTTTTTT CASSEGTSLAGELFF
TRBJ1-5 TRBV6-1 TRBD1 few TGTGCCAGCAGTCGACAGGGCCAGGGTCAGCCCCAGCATTTT CASSRQGQGQPQHF
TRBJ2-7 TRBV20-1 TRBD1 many TGCAGTGCATGGACAGGAGCCCCATACGAGCAGTACTTC CSAWTGAPYEQYF
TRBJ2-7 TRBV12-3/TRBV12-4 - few TGTGCCAGCAGTCCCGGTCGCAGGGTCAACGAGCAGTACTTC CASSPGRRVNEQYF
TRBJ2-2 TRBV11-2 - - TGTGCCAGCAGCACCCGACCGGGCACCGGGGAGCTGTTTTTT CASSTRPGTGELFF
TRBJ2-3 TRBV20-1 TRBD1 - TGCAGTGCTAGAGATTGGGACAGGGATTTGGATACGCAGTATTTT CSARDWDRDLDTQYF
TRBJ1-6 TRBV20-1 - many TGCAGTGCCGCGGACAGAATTTATAATTCACCCCTCCACTTT CSAADRIYNSPLHF
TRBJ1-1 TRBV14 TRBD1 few TGTGCCAGCAGCCAATTACAGGGGATGAACACTGAAGCTTTCTTT CASSQLQGMNTEAFF
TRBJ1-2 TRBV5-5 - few TGTGCCAGCAGCTTATTTTCTGGGGCAGATTATGGCTACACCTTC CASSLFSGADYGYTF
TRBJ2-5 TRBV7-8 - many TGTGCCAGCAGCTATGCCCCCGACGGGGATGAAGAGACCCAGTACTTC CASSYAPDGDEETQYF
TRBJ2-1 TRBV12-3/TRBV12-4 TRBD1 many TGTGCCAGCAGTAATCACCCCGGGACAGGGTCGGGCAATGAGCAGTTCTTC CASSNHPGTGSGNEQFF
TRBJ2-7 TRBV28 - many TGTGCCAGCACCGGGGACGTAACGGTCTACGAGCAGTACTTC CASTGDVTVYEQYF
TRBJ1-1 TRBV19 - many TGTGCCAGTAGTATGGATCTCTGGGCTGAAGCTTTCTTT CASSMDLWAEAFF
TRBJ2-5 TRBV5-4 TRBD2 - TGTGCCAGCAGCTTGGTTCGGGGGGAGGGAGAGATCCAGTACTTC CASSLVRGEGEIQYF
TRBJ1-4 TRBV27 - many TGTGCCAGCAGCCGGGACGGATATAATGAAAAACTGTTTTTT CASSRDGYNEKLFF
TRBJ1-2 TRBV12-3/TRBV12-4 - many TGTGCCAGCAGTCGGGGTAGGGGTTATGGCTACACCTTC CASSRGRGYGYTF
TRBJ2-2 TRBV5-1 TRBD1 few TGCGCCAGCAGTCCGGGACAGGGGTTGGACACCGGGGAGCTGTTTTTT CASSPGQGLDTGELFF
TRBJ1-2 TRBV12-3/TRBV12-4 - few TGTGCCAGCAGTTTAGGGGGTGTGGGTAACTATGGCTACACCTTC CASSLGGVGNYGYTF
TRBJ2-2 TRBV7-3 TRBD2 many TGTGCCAGCAGTAAAGGGACTAACCTTGAGCTGTTTTTT CASSKGTNLELFF
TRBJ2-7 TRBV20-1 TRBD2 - TGCAGTGCTAGAAGCGCGGGAGGGACCGAGCAGTACTTC CSARSAGGTEQYF
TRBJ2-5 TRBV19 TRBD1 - TGTGCCAGTAGTACTATCCCGGGACAGGGAGGAGAGACCCAGTACTTC CASSTIPGQGGETQYF
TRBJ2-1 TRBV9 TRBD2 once TGTGCCAGCAGCGCATCCGGGACTACCTCGGGTATTGAGCAGTTCTTC CASSASGTTSGIEQFF
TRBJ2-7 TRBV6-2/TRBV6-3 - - TGTGCCAGCAGTTACGTTCAGGTTCGCTCCTACGAGCAGTACTTC CASSYVQVRSYEQYF
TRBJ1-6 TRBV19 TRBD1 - TGTGCCAGTAGTGATAAGACAGGGGGGCACTCACCCCTCCACTTT CASSDKTGGHSPLHF
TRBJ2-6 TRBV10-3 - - TGTGCCATCCCAAGGGGTTCTGGGGCCAACGTCCTGACTTTC CAIPRGSGANVLTF
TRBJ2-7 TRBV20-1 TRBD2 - TGCAGTGCTAAGGGACTAGCGGGAGGCTACGAGCAGTACTTC CSAKGLAGGYEQYF